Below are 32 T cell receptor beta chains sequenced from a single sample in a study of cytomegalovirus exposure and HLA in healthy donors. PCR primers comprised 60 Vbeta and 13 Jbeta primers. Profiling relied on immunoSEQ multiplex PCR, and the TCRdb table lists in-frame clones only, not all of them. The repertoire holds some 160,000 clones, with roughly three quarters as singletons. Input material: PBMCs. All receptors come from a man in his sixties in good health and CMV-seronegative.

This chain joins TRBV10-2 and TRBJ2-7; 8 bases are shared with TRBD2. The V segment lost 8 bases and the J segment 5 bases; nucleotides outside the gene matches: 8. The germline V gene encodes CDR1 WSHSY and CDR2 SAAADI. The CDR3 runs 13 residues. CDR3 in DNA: TGCGCCAGCTGCCTGGGGCGGGAGGACGAGCAGTACTTC. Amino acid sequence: CASCLGREDEQYF.

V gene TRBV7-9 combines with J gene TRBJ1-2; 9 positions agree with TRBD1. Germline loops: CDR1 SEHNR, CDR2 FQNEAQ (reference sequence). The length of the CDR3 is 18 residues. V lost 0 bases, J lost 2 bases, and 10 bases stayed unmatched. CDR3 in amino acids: CASSLAVSTGGLNYGYTF. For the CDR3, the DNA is TGTGCCAGCAGCTTAGCTGTATCGACAGGGGGATTAAACTATGGCTACACCTTC.

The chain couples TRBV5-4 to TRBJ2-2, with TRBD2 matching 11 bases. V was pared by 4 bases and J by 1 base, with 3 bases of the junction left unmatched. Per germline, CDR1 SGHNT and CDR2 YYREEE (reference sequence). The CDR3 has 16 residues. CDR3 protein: CASSGTSGRNTGELFF. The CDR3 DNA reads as TGTGCCAGCAGCGGCACTAGCGGGAGGAACACCGGGGAGCTGTTTTTT. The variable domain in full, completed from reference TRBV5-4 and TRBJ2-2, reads ETGVTQSPTHLIKTRGQQVTLRCSSQSGHNTVSWYQQALGQGPQFIFQYYREEENGRGNFPPRFSGLQFPNYSSELNVNALELDDSALYLCASSGTSGRNTGELFFGEGSRLTVL.

The CDR3 loop reads CASSESVAGGPFTDTQYF. The DNA of the CDR3 is TGCGCCAGCAGTGAGTCGGTAGCGGGAGGGCCGTTCACAGATACGCAGTATTTT. This rearrangement joins TRBV10-2 to TRBJ2-3, with 11 bases lining up with TRBD2. J was trimmed by 2 bases and V by 0 bases; bases with no gene match: 7. Germline-derived CDR1 and CDR2 are WSHSY and SAAADI. The CDR3 covers 18 residues.

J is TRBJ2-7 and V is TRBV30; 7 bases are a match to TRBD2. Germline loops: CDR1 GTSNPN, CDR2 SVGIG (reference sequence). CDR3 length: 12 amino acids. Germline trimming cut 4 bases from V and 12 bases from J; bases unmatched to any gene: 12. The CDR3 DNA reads TGTGCCTGGACCACAGATGGGACTAATTGGTACTTC. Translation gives CAWTTDGTNWYF. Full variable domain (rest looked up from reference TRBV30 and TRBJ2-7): SQTIHQWPATLVQPVGSPLSLECTVEGTSNPNLYWYRQAAGRGLQLLFYSVGIGQISSEVPQNLSASRPQDRQFILSSKKLLLSDSGFYLCAWTTDGTNWYFGPGTRLTVT.

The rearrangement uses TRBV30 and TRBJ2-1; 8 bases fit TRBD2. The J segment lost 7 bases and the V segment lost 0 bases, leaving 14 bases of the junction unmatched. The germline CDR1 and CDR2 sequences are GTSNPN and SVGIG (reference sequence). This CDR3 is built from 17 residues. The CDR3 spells CAWSVPKGSGSWNEQFF. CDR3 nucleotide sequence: TGTGCCTGGAGTGTACCGAAAGGCAGCGGGAGTTGGAATGAGCAGTTCTTC.

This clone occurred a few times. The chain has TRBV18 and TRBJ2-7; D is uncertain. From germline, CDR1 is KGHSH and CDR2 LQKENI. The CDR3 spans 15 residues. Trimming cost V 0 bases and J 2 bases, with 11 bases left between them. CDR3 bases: TGTGCCAGCTCACCACCGGGCCGAGATACCTACGAGCAGTACTTC. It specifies CASSPPGRDTYEQYF.

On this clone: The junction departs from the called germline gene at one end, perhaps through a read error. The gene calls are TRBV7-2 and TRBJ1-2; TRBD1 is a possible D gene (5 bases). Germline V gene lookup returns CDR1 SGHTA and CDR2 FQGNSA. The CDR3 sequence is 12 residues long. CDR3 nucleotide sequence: TGTGCCAGCAGCTTACTCGGGGGTGAACCTCCGTTT. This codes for CASSLLGGEPPF.

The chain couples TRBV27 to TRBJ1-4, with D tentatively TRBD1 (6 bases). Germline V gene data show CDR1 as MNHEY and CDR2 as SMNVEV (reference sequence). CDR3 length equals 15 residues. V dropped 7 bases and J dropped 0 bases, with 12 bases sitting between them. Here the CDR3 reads CASTLRGSTNEKLFF. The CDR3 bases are TGTGCCAGCACCTTAAGGGGGTCAACTAATGAAAAACTGTTTTTT.

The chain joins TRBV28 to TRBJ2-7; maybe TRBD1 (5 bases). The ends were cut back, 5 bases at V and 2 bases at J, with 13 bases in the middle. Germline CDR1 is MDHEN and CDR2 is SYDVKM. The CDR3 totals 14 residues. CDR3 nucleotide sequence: TGTGCCAGCAGTCTGTTGACAGCCCCCTACGAGCAGTACTTC. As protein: CASSLLTAPYEQYF.

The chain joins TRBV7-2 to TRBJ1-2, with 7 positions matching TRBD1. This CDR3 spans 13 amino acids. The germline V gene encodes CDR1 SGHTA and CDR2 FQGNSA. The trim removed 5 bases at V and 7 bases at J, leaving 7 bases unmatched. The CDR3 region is CASSPDRVSGYTF. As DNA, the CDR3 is TGTGCCAGCAGCCCTGACAGGGTGAGTGGCTACACCTTC.

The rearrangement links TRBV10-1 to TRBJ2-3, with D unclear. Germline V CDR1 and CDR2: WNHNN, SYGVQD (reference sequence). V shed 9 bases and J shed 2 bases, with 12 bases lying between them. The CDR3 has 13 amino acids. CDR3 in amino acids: CASGVGSTDTQYF. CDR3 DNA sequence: TGCGCCAGTGGAGTTGGGTCCACAGATACGCAGTATTTT.

Here the CDR3 DNA reads TGTGCCAGCAGCCCAACCGGGAGCTCCTCCACAGATACGCAGTATTTT. Its protein product is CASSPTGSSSTDTQYF. This sequence joins TRBV7-2 and TRBJ2-3; TRBD2 is a possible D gene (6 bases). The CDR3 extends over 16 amino acids. V dropped 5 bases and J dropped 2 bases, with 17 bases sitting between them. Looked up from germline, CDR1 is SGHTA and CDR2 is FQGNSA.

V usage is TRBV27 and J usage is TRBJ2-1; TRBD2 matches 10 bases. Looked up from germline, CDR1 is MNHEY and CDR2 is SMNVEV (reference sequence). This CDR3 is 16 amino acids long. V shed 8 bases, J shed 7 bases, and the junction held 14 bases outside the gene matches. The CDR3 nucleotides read TGTGCCAGCCGTATAGCGGGAGGCATATTAGTAAATGAGCAGTTCTTC. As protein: CASRIAGGILVNEQFF.

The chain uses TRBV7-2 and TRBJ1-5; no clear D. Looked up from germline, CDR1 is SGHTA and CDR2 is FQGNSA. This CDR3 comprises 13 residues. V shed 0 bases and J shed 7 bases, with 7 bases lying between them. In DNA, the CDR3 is TGTGCCAGCAGCTTAGCCCCCAAACAGCCCCAGCATTTT. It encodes CASSLAPKQPQHF.

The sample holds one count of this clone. The CDR3 nucleotides read TGTGCCTCTAGACAGGGCCTAAACGAAAACTATGGCTACACCTTC. This codes for CASRQGLNENYGYTF. The V call is TRBV30, the J call TRBJ1-2; 7 bases agree with TRBD1. CDR1 and CDR2 from the germline V gene are GTSNPN and SVGIG (reference sequence). The CDR3 extends over 15 amino acids. V gave up 7 bases and J gave up 2 bases; unmatched junction bases: 13.

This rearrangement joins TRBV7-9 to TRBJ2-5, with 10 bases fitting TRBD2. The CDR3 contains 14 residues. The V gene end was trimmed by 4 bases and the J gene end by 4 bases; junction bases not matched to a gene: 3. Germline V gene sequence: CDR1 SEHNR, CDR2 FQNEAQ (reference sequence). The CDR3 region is CASSSSGSGETQYF. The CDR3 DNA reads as TGTGCCAGCAGCTCTAGCGGGAGTGGAGAGACCCAGTACTTC.

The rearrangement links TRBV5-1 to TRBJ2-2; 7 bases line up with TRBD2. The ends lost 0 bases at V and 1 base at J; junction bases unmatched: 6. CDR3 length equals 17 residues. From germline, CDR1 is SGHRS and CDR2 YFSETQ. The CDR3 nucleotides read TGCGCCAGCAGCTTGGGTTCCGCGGGAGTGAACACCGGGGAGCTGTTTTTT. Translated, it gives CASSLGSAGVNTGELFF.

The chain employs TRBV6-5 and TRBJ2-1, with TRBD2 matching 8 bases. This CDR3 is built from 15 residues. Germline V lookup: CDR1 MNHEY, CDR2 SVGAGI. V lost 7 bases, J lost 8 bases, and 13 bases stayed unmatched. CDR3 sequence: CASTLTGTRVDEQFF. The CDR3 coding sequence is TGTGCCAGCACTCTGACCGGGACTAGGGTAGATGAGCAGTTCTTC.

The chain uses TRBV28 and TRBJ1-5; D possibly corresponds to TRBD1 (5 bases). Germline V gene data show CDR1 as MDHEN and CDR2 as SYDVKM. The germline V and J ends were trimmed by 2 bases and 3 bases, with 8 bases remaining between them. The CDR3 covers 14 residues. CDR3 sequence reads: CASSLTTVNQPQHF. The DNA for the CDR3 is TGTGCCAGCAGTTTAACGACAGTCAATCAGCCCCAGCATTTT.

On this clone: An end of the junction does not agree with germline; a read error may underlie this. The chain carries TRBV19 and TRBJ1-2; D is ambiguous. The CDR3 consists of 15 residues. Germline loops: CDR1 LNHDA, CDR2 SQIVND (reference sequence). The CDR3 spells CANSIAGRANYGYTF. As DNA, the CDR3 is TGTGCCAATAGTATAGCCGGTCGAGCTAACTATGGCTACACCTTC.

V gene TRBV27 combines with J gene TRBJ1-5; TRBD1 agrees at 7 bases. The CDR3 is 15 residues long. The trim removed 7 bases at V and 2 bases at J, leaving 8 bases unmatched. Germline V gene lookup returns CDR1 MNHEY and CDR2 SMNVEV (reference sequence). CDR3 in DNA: TGTGCCAGCACCTCTTCCGGACAGGGCAATCAGCCCCAGCATTTT. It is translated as CASTSSGQGNQPQHF.

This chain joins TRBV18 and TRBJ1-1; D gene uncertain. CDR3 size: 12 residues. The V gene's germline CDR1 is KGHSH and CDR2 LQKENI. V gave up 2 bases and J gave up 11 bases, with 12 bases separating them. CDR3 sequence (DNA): TGTGCCAGCTCACCAGCGGGGAATTCGGCTTTCTTT. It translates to CASSPAGNSAFF. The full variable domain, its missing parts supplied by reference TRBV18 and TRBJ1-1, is NAGVMQNPRHLVRRRGQEARLRCSPMKGHSHVYWYRQLPEEGLKFMVYLQKENIIDESGMPKERFSAEFPKEGPSILRIQQVVRGDSAAYFCASSPAGNSAFFGQGTRLTVV.

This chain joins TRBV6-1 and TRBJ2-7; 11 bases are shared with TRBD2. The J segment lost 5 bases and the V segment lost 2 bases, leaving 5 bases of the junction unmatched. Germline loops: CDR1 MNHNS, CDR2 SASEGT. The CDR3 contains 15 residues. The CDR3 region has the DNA TGTGCCAGCAGTGAAAGTAGCGGGAGGGCCAACGAGCAGTACTTC. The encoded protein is CASSESSGRANEQYF.

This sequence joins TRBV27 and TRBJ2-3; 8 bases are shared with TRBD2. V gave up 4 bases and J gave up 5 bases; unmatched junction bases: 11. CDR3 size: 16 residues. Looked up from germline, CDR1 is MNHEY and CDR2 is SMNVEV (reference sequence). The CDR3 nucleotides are TGTGCCAGCAGTTCCCTAGCGGGTGGGAGCGGAGATACGCAGTATTTT. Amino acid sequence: CASSSLAGGSGDTQYF.

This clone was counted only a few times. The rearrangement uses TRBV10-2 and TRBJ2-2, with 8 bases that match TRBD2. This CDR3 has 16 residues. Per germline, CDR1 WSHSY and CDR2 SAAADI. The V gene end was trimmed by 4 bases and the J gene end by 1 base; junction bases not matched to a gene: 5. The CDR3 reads CASSGLGRGNTGELFF. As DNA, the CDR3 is TGCGCCAGCAGTGGGCTCGGGAGGGGGAACACCGGGGAGCTGTTTTTT.

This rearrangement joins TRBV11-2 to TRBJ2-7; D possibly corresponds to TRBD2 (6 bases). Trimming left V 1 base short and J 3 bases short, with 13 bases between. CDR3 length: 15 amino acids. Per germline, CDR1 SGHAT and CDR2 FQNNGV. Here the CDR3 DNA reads TGTGCCAGCAGCTTAGTGAACAGGAGGGTCTACGAGCAGTACTTC. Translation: CASSLVNRRVYEQYF.

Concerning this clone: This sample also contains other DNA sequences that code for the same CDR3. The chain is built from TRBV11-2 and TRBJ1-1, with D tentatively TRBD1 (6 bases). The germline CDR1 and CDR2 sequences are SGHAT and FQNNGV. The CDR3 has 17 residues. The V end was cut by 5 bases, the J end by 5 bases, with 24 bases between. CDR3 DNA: TGTGCCAGCAGCCAAAATTCCGCCGGGGGGCGGGGGACTGAAGCTTTCTTT. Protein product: CASSQNSAGGRGTEAFF.

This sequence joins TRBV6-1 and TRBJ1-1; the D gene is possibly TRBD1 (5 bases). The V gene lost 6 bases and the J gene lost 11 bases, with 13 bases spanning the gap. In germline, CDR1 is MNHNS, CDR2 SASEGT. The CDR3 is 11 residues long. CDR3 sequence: CASRQGEPAFF. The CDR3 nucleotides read TGTGCCAGCAGACAAGGGGAACCGGCTTTCTTT.

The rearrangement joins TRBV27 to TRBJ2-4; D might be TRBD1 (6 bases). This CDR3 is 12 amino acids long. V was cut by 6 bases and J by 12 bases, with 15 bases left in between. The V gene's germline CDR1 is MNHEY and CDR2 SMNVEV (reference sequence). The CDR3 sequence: CASSHPGESQYF. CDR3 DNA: TGTGCCAGCAGCCATCCAGGGGAGTCTCAGTACTTC.

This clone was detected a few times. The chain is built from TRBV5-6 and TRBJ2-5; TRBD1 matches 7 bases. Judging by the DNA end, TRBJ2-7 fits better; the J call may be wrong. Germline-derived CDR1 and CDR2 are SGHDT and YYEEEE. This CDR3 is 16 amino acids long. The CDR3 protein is CASSIRDRVTSYEQYF. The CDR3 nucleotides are TGTGCCAGCAGCATACGCGACAGGGTCACCTCCTACGAGCAGTACTTC.

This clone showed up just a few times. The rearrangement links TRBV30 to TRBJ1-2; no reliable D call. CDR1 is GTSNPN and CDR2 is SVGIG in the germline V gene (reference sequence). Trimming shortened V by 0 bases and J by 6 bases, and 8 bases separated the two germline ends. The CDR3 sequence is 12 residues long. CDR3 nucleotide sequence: TGTGCCTGGAGTGTACAGTTAGATGGCTACACCTTC. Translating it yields CAWSVQLDGYTF.